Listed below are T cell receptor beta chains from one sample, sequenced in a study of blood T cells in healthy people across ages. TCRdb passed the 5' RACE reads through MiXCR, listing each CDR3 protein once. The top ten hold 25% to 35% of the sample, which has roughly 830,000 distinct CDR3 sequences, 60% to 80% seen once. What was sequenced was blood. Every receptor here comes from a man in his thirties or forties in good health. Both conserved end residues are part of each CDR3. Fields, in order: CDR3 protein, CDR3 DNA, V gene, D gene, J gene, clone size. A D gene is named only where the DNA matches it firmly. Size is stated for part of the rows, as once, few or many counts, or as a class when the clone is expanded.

CASSASRLAVNYEQYF TGTGCCAGCAGCGCCAGTCGGCTAGCGGTGAACTACGAGCAGTACTTC TRBV7-2 TRBD2 TRBJ2-7 -
CSAVVDVGQGRTFNYGYTF TGCAGCGCAGTTGTAGACGTCGGACAGGGGAGGACTTTTAACTATGGCTACACCTTC TRBV29-1 TRBD1 TRBJ1-2 -
CASTIGGGFF TGTGCCAGCACCATCGGAGGGGGGTTCTTC TRBV28 - TRBJ2-1 many
CSARDLYNEQFF TGCAGTGCTAGGGACTTGTACAATGAGCAGTTCTTC TRBV20-1 - TRBJ2-1 few
CSARDGGVAKNIQYF TGCAGTGCTAGAGATGGAGGGGTAGCCAAAAACATTCAGTACTTC TRBV20-1 - TRBJ2-4 few
CAISSGQLYEQYF TGTGCCATCAGCTCCGGACAGCTCTACGAGCAGTACTTC TRBV10-3 - TRBJ2-7 -
CASSVDPSGYNEQFF TGTGCCAGCAGCGTAGATCCTAGCGGCTACAATGAGCAGTTCTTC TRBV9 TRBD2 TRBJ2-1 -
CASSVRGGFVQETQYF TGTGCCAGCAGCGTCCGTGGGGGGTTCGTACAAGAGACCCAGTACTTC TRBV7-9 - TRBJ2-5 few
CTSSEEQGPYEQYF TGTACCAGCAGCGAGGAACAGGGACCCTACGAGCAGTACTTC TRBV7-2 - TRBJ2-7 -
CATSSVGRSYNEQFF TGTGCCACCAGCAGCGTGGGACGCTCCTACAATGAGCAGTTCTTC TRBV15 - TRBJ2-1 -
CASSDKLSSYNSPLHF TGTGCCAGCAGTGATAAGCTTAGCTCCTATAATTCACCCCTCCACTTT TRBV2 - TRBJ1-6 few